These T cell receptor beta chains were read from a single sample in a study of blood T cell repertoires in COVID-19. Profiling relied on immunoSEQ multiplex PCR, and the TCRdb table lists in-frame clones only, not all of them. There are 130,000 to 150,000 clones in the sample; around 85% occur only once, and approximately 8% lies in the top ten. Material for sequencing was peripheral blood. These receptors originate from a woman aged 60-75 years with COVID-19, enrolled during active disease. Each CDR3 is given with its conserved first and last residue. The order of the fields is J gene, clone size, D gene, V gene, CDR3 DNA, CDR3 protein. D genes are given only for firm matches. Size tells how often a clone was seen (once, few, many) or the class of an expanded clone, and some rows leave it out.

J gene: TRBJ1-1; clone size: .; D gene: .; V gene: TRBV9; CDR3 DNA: TGTGCCAGCAGCGTAGACGGAGGGGAAGCTTTCTTT; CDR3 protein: CASSVDGGEAFF
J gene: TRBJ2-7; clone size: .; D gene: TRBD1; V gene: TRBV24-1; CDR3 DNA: TGTGCCACCAGTCCTAGTCCGGGACAGAACTCCTACGAGCAGTACTTC; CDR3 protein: CATSPSPGQNSYEQYF
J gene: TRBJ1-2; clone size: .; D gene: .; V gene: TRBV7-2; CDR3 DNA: TGTGCCAGCAGCTTAGGGCACCAGAACTATGGCTACACCTTC; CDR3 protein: CASSLGHQNYGYTF
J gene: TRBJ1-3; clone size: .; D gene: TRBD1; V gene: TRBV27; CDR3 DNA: TGTGCCAGCAGTTTAGGGACAGGCGGAAACACCATATATTTT; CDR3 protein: CASSLGTGGNTIYF
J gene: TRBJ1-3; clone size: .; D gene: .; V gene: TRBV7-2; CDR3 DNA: TGTGCCAGCAGCTTAGTGGGGGGCTCTGGAAACACCATATATTTT; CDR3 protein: CASSLVGGSGNTIYF
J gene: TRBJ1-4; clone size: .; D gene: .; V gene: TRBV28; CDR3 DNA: TGTGCCACCACTCGTGGGGCAGGGGACATTGAAAAACTGTTTTTT; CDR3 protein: CATTRGAGDIEKLFF
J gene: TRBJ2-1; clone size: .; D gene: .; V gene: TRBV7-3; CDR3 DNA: TGTGCCAGCAGCTTAAGCTCGAGGAATGAGCAGTTCTTC; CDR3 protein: CASSLSSRNEQFF
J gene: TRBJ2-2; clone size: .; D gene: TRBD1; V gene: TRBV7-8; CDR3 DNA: TGTGCCAGCACATTGGACAGGGAGGCCGGGGAGCTGTTTTTT; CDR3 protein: CASTLDREAGELFF
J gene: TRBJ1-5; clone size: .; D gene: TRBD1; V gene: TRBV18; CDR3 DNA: TGTGCCAGCTCACCCCCGGGACAGGGCCCTCTGTCCCAGCATTTT; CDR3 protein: CASSPPGQGPLSQHF
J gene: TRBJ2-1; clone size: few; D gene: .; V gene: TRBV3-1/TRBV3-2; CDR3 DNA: TGTGCCAGCAGCCAAAGGGGGGGGACCTACAATGAGCAGTTCTTC; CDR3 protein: CASSQRGGTYNEQFF
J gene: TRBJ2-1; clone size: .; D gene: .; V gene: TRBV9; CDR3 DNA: TGTGCCAGCAGCCGGGTAGATTTCTCCTACAATGAGCAGTTCTTC; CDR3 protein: CASSRVDFSYNEQFF
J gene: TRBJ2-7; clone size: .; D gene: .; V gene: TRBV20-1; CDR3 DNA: TGCAGTGCTAGATTTGACAGCGAGCAGTACTTC; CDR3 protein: CSARFDSEQYF
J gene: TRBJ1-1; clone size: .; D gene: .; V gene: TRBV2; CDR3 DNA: TGTGCCAGCGGCAGGGGTACCCCGAACACTGAAGCTTTCTTT; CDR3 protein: CASGRGTPNTEAFF
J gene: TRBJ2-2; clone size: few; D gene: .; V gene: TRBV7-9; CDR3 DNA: TGTGCCAGCAGCGCACAGGGAACCGGGGAGCTGTTTTTT; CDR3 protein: CASSAQGTGELFF
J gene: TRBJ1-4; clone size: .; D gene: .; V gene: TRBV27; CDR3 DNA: TGTGCCAGCAGTTTATCCCGACAGGTGACAACTAATGAAAAACTGTTTTTT; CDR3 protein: CASSLSRQVTTNEKLFF
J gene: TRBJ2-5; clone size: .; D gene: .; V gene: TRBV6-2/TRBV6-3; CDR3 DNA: TGTGCCAGCAGTAATCAGGGTGAAGAGACCCAGTACTTC; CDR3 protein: CASSNQGEETQYF
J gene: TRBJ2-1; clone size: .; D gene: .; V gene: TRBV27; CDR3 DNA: TGTGCCAGCAGGCCCGGGTCCCGTCGATACAATGAGCAGTTCTTC; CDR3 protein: CASRPGSRRYNEQFF
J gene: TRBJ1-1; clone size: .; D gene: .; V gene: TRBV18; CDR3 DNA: TGTGCCAGCTCACCACAAACAGGGAAGGGCACTGAAGCTTTCTTT; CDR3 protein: CASSPQTGKGTEAFF
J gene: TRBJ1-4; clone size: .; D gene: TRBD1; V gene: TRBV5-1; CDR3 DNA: TGCGCCAGCAGCTTGGCCAAGACAGGGGGAAATGAAAAACTGTTTTTT; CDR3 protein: CASSLAKTGGNEKLFF
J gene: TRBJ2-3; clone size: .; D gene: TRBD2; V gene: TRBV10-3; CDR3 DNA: TGTGCCATCAGTGAAGCATCGAGCGGGGGGGATACGCAGTATTTT; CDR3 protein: CAISEASSGGDTQYF
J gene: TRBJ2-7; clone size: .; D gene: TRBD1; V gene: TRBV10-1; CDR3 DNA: TGCGCCAGCAGTCCCGGGACAGGACGCTACGAGCAGTACTTC; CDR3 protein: CASSPGTGRYEQYF
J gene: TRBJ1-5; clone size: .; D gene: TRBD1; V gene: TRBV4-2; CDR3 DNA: TGTGCCAGCAGCCCTTCGGTGGCAGGGGGCGCGCAGCCCCAGCATTTT; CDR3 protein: CASSPSVAGGAQPQHF
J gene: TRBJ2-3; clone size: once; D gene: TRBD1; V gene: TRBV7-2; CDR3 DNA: TGTGCCAGCAGCTTAGACGGACAGGTGAGCACAGATACGCAGTATTTT; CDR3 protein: CASSLDGQVSTDTQYF
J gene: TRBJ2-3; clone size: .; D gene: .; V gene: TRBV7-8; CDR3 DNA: TGTGCCAGCAGCTTGGGGACTTTTACTAGCACAGATACGCAGTATTTT; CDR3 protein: CASSLGTFTSTDTQYF
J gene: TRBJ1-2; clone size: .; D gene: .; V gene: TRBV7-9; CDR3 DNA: TGTGCCAGCAGCTTAGATTTCGACATAATCTATGGCTACACCTTC; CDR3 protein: CASSLDFDIIYGYTF
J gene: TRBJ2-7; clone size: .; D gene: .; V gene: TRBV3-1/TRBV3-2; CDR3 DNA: TGTGCCAGCAGCCAAGCTCCCTCCTACGAGCAGTACTTC; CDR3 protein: CASSQAPSYEQYF
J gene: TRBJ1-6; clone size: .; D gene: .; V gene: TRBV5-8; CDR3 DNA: TGTGCCAGCAGCTTGGCCTCCGGGAGCGCCAGTTCACCCCTCCACTTT; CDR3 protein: CASSLASGSASSPLHF
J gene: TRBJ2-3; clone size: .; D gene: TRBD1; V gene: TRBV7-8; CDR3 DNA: TGTGCCAGCAGCTTAGTGACAGGGTCTAGCACAGATACGCAGTATTTT; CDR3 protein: CASSLVTGSSTDTQYF
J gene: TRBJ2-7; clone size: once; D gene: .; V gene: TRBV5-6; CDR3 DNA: TGTGCCAGCAGCTTGTCTGGCTTTCTTCATTACGAGCAGTACTTC; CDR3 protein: CASSLSGFLHYEQYF
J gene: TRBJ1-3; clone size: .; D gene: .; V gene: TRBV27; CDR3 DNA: TGTGCCAGCCGTACGGGGGGAAACACCATATATTTT; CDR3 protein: CASRTGGNTIYF
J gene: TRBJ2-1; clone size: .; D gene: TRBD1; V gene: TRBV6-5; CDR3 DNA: TGTGCCAGCAGCCGCGGGACAGGGGGAGATGAGCAGTTCTTC; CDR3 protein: CASSRGTGGDEQFF